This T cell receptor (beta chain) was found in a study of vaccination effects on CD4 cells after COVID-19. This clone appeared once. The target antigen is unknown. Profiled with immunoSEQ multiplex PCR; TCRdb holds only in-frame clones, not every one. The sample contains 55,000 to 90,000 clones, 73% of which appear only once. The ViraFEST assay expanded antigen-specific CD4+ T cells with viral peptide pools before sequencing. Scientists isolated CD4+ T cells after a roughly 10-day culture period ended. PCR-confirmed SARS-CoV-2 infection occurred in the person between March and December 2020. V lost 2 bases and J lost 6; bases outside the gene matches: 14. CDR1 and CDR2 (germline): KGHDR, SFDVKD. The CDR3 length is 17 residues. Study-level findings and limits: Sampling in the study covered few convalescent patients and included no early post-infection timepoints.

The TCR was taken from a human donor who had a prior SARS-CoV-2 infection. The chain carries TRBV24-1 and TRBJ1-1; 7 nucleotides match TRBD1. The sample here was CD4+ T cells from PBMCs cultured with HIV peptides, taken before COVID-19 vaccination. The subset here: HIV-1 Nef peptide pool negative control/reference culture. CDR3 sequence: CATSDSRGGDSSSEAFF. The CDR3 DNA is TGTGCCACCAGTGATTCCCGAGGGGGGGACAGCTCCTCTGAAGCTTTCTTT.